These 3 T cell receptor beta chains came from one sample sequenced in a study of OX40 agonist ivuxolimab in advanced cancers. Sequencing used immunoSEQ multiplex PCR; TCRdb keeps in-frame clones, though not all of them. The sample carries approximately 77,000 clones, around 90% recorded once. The source was CD4+ or CD8+ T cells sorted from blood, collected in a trial of the OX40 agonist ivuxolimab. The receptors originated from an adult with an advanced solid tumor such as melanoma, head and neck, liver or kidney cancer.

The V gene is TRBV19, the J gene TRBJ1-5; D may be TRBD1 (6 bases). V was cut by 5 bases and J by 0 bases, with 14 bases left in between. CDR3 length: 16 amino acids. Germline assignment: CDR1 LNHDA and CDR2 SQIVND (reference sequence). The CDR3 sequence is CASSSPGTLSNQPQHF. As DNA, the CDR3 is TGTGCCAGTAGTTCCCCCGGGACACTTAGCAATCAGCCCCAGCATTTT.

The rearrangement joins TRBV28 to TRBJ2-7, with D maybe TRBD2 (6 bases). With 5 bases removed from V and 2 bases from J, the gap between germline ends came to 13 bases. CDR1 MDHEN and CDR2 SYDVKM come from the germline V gene. This CDR3 is built from 14 residues. The CDR3 region has the DNA TGTGCCAGCAGTCCGTCCGGGAGTGCCTACGAGCAGTACTTC. It translates to CASSPSGSAYEQYF.

The CDR3: CASSPYRLAGYDEQYF. CDR3 DNA: TGTGCCAGCAGTCCATATCGACTAGCGGGATATGACGAGCAGTACTTC. V gene TRBV28 combines with J gene TRBJ2-7; TRBD2 aligns across 11 bases. In germline, CDR1 is MDHEN, CDR2 SYDVKM. CDR3 length: 16 residues. Unmatched junction bases numbered 11, after V lost 5 bases and J lost 5 bases.